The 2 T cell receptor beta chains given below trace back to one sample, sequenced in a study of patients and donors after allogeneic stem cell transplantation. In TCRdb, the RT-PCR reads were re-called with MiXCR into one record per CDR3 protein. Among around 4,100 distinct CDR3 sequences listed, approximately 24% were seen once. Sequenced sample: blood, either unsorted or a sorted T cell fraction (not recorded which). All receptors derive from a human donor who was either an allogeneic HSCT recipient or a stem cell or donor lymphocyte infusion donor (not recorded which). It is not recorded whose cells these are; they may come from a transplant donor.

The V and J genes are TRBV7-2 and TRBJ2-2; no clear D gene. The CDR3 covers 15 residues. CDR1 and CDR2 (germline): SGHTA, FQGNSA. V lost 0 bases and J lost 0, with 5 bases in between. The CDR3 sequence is CASSLAEANTGELFF. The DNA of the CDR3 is TGTGCCAGCAGCTTAGCGGAAGCGAACACCGGGGAGCTGTTTTTT.

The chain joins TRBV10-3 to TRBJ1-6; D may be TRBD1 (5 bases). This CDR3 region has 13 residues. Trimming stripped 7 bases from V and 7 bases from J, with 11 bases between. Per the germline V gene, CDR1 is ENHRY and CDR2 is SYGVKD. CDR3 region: CAITWDLNSPLHF. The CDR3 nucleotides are TGTGCCATCACCTGGGACCTAAATTCACCCCTCCACTTT.